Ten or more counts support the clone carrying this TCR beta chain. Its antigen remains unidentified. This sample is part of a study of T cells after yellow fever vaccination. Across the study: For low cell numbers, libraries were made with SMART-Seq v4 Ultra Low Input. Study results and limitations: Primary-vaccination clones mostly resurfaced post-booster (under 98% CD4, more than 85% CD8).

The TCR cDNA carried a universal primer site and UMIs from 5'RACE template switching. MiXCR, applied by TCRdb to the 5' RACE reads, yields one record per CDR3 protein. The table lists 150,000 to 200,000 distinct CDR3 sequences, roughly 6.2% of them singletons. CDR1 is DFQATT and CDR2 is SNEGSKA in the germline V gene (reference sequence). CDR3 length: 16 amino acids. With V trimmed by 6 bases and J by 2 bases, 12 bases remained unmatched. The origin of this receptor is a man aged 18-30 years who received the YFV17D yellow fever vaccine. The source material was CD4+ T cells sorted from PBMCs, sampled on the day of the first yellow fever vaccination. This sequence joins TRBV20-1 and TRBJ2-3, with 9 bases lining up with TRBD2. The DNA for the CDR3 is TGCAGTGCGGACGGGGGTAGCGGGGGACCCACAGATACGCAGTATTTT. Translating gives CSADGGSGGPTDTQYF.